The 26 T cell receptor beta chains listed next were all sequenced from one sample in a study of T cell changes during pregnancy in multiple sclerosis. The table came from immunoSEQ multiplex PCR; TCRdb's copy has only in-frame clones and leaves some out. The data contain 11,000 or so clones, around 84% of them singletons. This specimen was CD8+ T cells from peripheral blood mononuclear cells, taken after pregnancy. Receptor source: a female donor in good health, enrolled as a control in a pregnancy study.

This clone has just one count. The rearrangement links TRBV18 to TRBJ2-7, with 9 bases aligning to TRBD2. Germline V gene sequence: CDR1 KGHSH, CDR2 LQKENI. J lost 4 bases, V lost 6 bases, and 7 bases had no gene match. The CDR3 length is 14 residues. CDR3 sequence (DNA): TGTGCCAGCTCTGTGGCTAGCGGGGAGTACGAGCAGTACTTC. Translated, it gives CASSVASGEYEQYF.

V is TRBV4-3 and J is TRBJ2-1; D not certain. Germline V gene data show CDR1 as LGHNA and CDR2 as YSLEER. Trimming removed 0 bases at V and 9 bases at J, with 15 bases between. There are 15 residues in the CDR3. Here the CDR3 reads CASSQDVEAASEQFF. In DNA form, the CDR3 reads TGCGCCAGCAGCCAAGATGTAGAGGCCGCATCTGAGCAGTTCTTC.

The V call is TRBV1, the J call TRBJ1-2. TRBV1 is reported as a pseudogene. This CDR3 spans 16 amino acids. The CDR3 bases are TGCACCAGCAGCCAACTTATGGAGCGGGGGAACTATGGCTACACCTTC. It codes for CTSSQLMERGNYGYTF.

This chain uses TRBV19 with TRBJ2-7; 12 bases fit TRBD1. The CDR3 covers 12 residues. With V trimmed by 11 bases and J by 9 bases, 8 bases remained unmatched. CDR1 LNHDA and CDR2 SQIVND come from the germline V gene (reference sequence). The CDR3 sequence: CACGDRGQGQYF. The CDR3, as DNA: TGTGCCTGCGGGGACAGGGGGCAGGGGCAGTACTTC.

The genes are TRBV14 and TRBJ1-1; no definite D call. This CDR3 region has 13 residues. V shed 2 bases and J shed 10 bases, with 14 bases lying between them. CDR1 is SGHDN, CDR2 FVKESK, per germline. The CDR3 DNA reads as TGTGCCAGCAGCCAATTGTTCTCCACCGGAGCTTTCTTT. Protein product: CASSQLFSTGAFF.

The V call is TRBV9, the J call TRBJ1-1; 10 nucleotides match TRBD1. The CDR3 covers 17 residues. CDR1 and CDR2 (germline): SGDLS, YYNGEE. The V segment lost 0 bases and the J segment 0 bases; nucleotides outside the gene matches: 5. The CDR3: CASSVGRDRGMNTEAFF. The CDR3 coding sequence is TGTGCCAGCAGCGTAGGAAGGGACAGGGGCATGAACACTGAAGCTTTCTTT.

J is TRBJ2-2 and V is TRBV27; D possibly corresponds to TRBD1 (5 bases). The V end lost 4 bases, the J end lost 4 bases, and 13 bases lay between the germline ends. CDR3 length: 15 residues. The germline CDR1 and CDR2 sequences are MNHEY and SMNVEV (reference sequence). The CDR3 sequence: CASSSQGPFTGELFF. The CDR3 DNA is TGTGCCAGCAGTTCCCAGGGTCCCTTCACCGGGGAGCTGTTTTTT.

This chain's CDR3 is CASSYEGSTGNTIYF. In nucleotides, the CDR3 is TGTGCCAGCAGTTACGAGGGATCAACTGGAAACACCATATATTTT. This chain connects TRBV6-5 to TRBJ1-3, with D uncertain. Germline loops: CDR1 MNHEY, CDR2 SVGAGI. V dropped 2 bases and J dropped 2 bases, with 10 bases sitting between them. The CDR3 contains 15 residues.

The J gene is TRBJ1-1, the V gene TRBV7-9; D remains ambiguous. This CDR3 has 12 amino acids. The ends were cut back, 4 bases at V and 3 bases at J, with 6 bases in the middle. Germline loops: CDR1 SEHNR, CDR2 FQNEAQ (reference sequence). The CDR3 here is CASSSEYTEAFF. In DNA, the CDR3 is TGTGCCAGCAGCTCGGAGTACACTGAAGCTTTCTTT.

The chain couples TRBV5-1 to TRBJ2-3; 7 nucleotides line up with TRBD1. Germline V gives CDR1 SGHRS, CDR2 YFSETQ. V dropped 3 bases and J dropped 1; count of bases not matched to a gene: 8. This CDR3 has 16 amino acids. CDR3: CASSSLTGVGTDTQYF. CDR3 bases: TGCGCCAGCAGCTCGCTAACAGGGGTTGGCACAGATACGCAGTATTTT.

This clone was observed a handful of times. This chain connects TRBV18 to TRBJ2-7; 8 bases are shared with TRBD1. The V gene's germline CDR1 is KGHSH and CDR2 LQKENI. The V and J ends lost 3 bases and 3 bases, in that order; junction bases with no gene match: 7. The CDR3 loop spans 15 amino acids. CDR3 sequence (DNA): TGTGCCAGCTCACCCCCTACGGGACAGGTCTACGAGCAGTACTTC. It is translated as CASSPPTGQVYEQYF.

The CDR3 DNA reads TGTGCCAGCAGCGTGAGGACTAGCGGGGGAAATGAGCAGTTCTTC. It codes for CASSVRTSGGNEQFF. The chain is built from TRBV27 and TRBJ2-1, with 13 nucleotides matching TRBD2. Germline V CDR1 and CDR2: MNHEY, SMNVEV (reference sequence). V lost 6 bases and J lost 7; bases outside the gene matches: 6. The CDR3 has 15 residues.

This clone was seen only once. The junction departs from the called germline gene at one end, perhaps through a read error. CDR3 protein: CTSSTSSPPGDGYTF. DNA for the CDR3: TGTACCAGTAGTACCTCATCTCCCCCAGGGGACGGCTACACCTTC. The chain is built from TRBV19 and TRBJ1-2, with D perhaps matching TRBD1 (6 bases). From germline, CDR1 is LNHDA and CDR2 SQIVND (reference sequence). This CDR3 spans 15 amino acids.

This chain uses TRBV7-2 with TRBJ2-1; 8 bases are shared with TRBD2. Germline CDR1 reads SGHTA; CDR2 reads FQGNSA. J lost 3 bases, V lost 8 bases, and 15 bases had no gene match. This CDR3 spans 17 amino acids. CDR3 bases: TGTGCCAGCGGTTCCGGGACTAGTTGGGCGATCTACAATGAGCAGTTCTTC. It translates to CASGSGTSWAIYNEQFF.

The chain combines TRBV29-1 with TRBJ2-2; D is undetermined. The length of the CDR3 is 12 residues. Germline CDR1 is SQVTM and CDR2 is ANQGSEA. Trimming stripped 4 bases from V and 5 bases from J, with 8 bases between. CDR3 DNA sequence: TGCAGCGTTGCTAACCCAACCGGGGAGCTGTTTTTT. Its protein is CSVANPTGELFF.

The genes are TRBV7-2 and TRBJ2-1, with 7 bases lining up with TRBD2. The germline gives CDR1 SGHTA, CDR2 FQGNSA. With 5 bases clipped from V and 7 bases from J, the junction kept 14 bases outside the gene matches. The CDR3 consists of 16 residues. CDR3 coding DNA: TGTGCCAGCAGCGATAGGACTAGTTGGGTCCGGAATGAGCAGTTCTTC. This gives the protein CASSDRTSWVRNEQFF.

V gene TRBV6-6 combines with J gene TRBJ2-3, with 8 bases identical to TRBD2. CDR3 length equals 15 residues. The germline gives CDR1 MNHNY, CDR2 SVGAGI (reference sequence). Germline trimming cut 4 bases from V and 5 bases from J; bases unmatched to any gene: 8. CDR3 loop: CASSLSGSGGDTQYF. The CDR3 region has the DNA TGTGCCAGCAGTTTAAGCGGGAGCGGGGGAGATACGCAGTATTTT.

The chain carries TRBV4-2 and TRBJ2-1; 11 bases align to TRBD1. The V segment lost 0 bases and the J segment 6 bases; nucleotides outside the gene matches: 4. Germline V CDR1 and CDR2: LGHNA, YNFKEQ. This CDR3 region has 16 residues. For the CDR3, the DNA is TGTGCCAGCAGCCAAGATCTCGGGACAGGGGGCAATGAGCAGTTCTTC. Protein product: CASSQDLGTGGNEQFF.

Regarding this clone: The junction differs from germline at one of its ends, possibly a read error. The chain has TRBV7-7 and TRBJ2-3; 7 nucleotides match TRBD2. The germline gives CDR1 SSHAT, CDR2 FNYEAQ (reference sequence). The CDR3 runs 15 residues. The CDR3 DNA reads TGTGCTAGCAGCTTGCTACCGGGAGGAGCAGATACGCAGTATTTT. Protein sequence: CASSLLPGGADTQYF.

The gene calls are TRBV5-4 and TRBJ2-3, with 8 bases fitting TRBD2. Germline V lookup: CDR1 SGHNT, CDR2 YYREEE (reference sequence). This CDR3 contains 14 residues. Trimming took 8 bases from V and 5 from J; bases not matched to a gene: 10. The CDR3 spells CASRGGTEEDTQYF. CDR3 DNA: TGTGCCAGTCGCGGGGGGACGGAGGAAGATACGCAGTATTTT.

In this sample, this clone turned up once. The gene calls are TRBV19 and TRBJ1-4; D unresolved. V was cut by 4 bases and J by 5 bases, with 14 bases left in between. Germline-derived CDR1 and CDR2 are LNHDA and SQIVND (reference sequence). The CDR3 is 15 residues long. Written as DNA, the CDR3 is TGTGCCAGTAGTACTAGACTCCTACCGAATGAAAAACTGTTTTTT. It is translated as CASSTRLLPNEKLFF.

CDR3 sequence reads: CATSRDRQGPDTQYF. The CDR3 nucleotides read TGTGCCACCAGCAGAGATCGACAGGGGCCAGATACGCAGTATTTT. The rearrangement uses TRBV15 and TRBJ2-3; 8 positions agree with TRBD1. CDR1 and CDR2 (germline): LNHNV, YYDKDF (reference sequence). V lost 0 bases to trimming and J lost 4 bases; unmatched junction nucleotides: 3. The CDR3 runs to 15 residues. The variable domain in full, completed from reference TRBV15 and TRBJ2-3, reads DAMVIQNPRYQVTQFGKPVTLSCSQTLNHNVMYWYQQKSSQAPKLLFHYYDKDFNNEADTPDNFQSRRPNTSFCFLDIRSPGLGDTAMYLCATSRDRQGPDTQYFGPGTRLTVL.

The chain has TRBV5-8 and TRBJ2-1; 8 bases agree with TRBD2. This CDR3 comprises 15 residues. V shed 1 base, J shed 4 bases, and the junction held 4 bases outside the gene matches. The V gene's germline CDR1 is SGHTS and CDR2 YDEGEE. This chain's CDR3 is CASSLSAGGYNEQFF. Written as DNA, the CDR3 is TGTGCCAGCAGCTTGTCGGCGGGGGGTTACAATGAGCAGTTCTTC. The full variable domain, with the rest looked up from reference TRBV5-8 and TRBJ2-1, is EAGVTQSPTHLIKTRGQQATLRCSPISGHTSVYWYQQALGLGLQFLLWYDEGEERNRGNFPPRFSGRQFPNYSSELNVNALELEDSALYLCASSLSAGGYNEQFFGPGTRLTVL.

The rearrangement joins TRBV6-5 to TRBJ2-3; D is perhaps TRBD2 (5 bases). Germline V gene lookup returns CDR1 MNHEY and CDR2 SVGAGI. The CDR3 length is 12 residues. Trimming stripped 8 bases from V and 3 bases from J, with 9 bases between. The CDR3 spells CASGPGTDTQYF. The CDR3 DNA follows: TGTGCCAGCGGACCGGGGACAGATACGCAGTATTTT.

The chain is built from TRBV7-8 and TRBJ1-1; D remains unclear. The CDR3 sequence is 14 residues long. CDR1 and CDR2 from the germline V gene are SGHVS and FQNEAQ. V lost 5 bases and J lost 1, with 11 bases in between. CDR3: CASSPYNTNTEAFF. CDR3 coding DNA: TGTGCCAGCAGCCCGTACAACACGAACACTGAAGCTTTCTTT.

The rearrangement joins TRBV7-9 to TRBJ2-3, with 10 bases fitting TRBD2. In germline, CDR1 is SEHNR, CDR2 FQNEAQ (reference sequence). CDR3 length equals 16 residues. The V gene end was trimmed by 5 bases and the J gene end by 6 bases; junction bases not matched to a gene: 11. The DNA of the CDR3 is TGTGCCAGCAGCCCGATTCTAGCGGGAGTCAAGGATACGCAGTATTTT. Translated: CASSPILAGVKDTQYF.